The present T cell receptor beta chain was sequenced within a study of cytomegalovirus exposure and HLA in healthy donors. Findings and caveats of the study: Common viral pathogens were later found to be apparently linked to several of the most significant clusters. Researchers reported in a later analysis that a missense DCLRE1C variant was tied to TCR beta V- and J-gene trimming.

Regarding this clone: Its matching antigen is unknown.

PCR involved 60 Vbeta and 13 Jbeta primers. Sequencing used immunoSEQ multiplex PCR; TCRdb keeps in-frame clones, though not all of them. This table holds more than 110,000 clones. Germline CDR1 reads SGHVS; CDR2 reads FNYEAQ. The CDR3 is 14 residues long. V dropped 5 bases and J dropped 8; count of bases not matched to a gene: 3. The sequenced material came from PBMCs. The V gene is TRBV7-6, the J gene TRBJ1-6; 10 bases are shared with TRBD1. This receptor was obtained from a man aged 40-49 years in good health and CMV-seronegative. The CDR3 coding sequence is TGTGCCAGCAGCCATGGGACAGGGGATTCACCCCTCCACTTT. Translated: CASSHGTGDSPLHF.